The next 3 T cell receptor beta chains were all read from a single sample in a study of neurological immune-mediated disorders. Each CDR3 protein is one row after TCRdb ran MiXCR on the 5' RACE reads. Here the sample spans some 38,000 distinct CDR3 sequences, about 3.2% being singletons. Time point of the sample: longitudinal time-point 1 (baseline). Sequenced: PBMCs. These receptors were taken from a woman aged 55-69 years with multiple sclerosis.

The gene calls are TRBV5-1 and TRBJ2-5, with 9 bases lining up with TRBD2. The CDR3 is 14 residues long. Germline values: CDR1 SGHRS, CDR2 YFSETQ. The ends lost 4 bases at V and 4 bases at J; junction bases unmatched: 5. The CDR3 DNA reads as TGCGCCAGCAGCCTGGGGACTAGCACAGAGACCCAGTACTTC. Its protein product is CASSLGTSTETQYF.

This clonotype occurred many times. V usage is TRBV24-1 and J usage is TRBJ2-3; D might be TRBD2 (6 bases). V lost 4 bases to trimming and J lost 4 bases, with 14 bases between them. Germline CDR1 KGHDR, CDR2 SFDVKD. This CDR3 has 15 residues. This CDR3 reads CATSDRDSWADTQYF. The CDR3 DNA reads TGTGCCACCAGTGACCGGGACTCCTGGGCAGATACGCAGTATTTT.

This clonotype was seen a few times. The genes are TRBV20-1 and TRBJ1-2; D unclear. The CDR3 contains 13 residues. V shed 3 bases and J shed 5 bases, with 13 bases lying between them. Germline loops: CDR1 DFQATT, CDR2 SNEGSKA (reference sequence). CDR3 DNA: TGCAGTGCTAGTTCGGGGATCAGTTATGGCTACACCTTC. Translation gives CSASSGISYGYTF.